The 26 T cell receptor beta chains below were found in one sample sequenced in a study of control samples from healthy donors and cancer patients. This table comes from immunoSEQ multiplex PCR, and its TCRdb copy is limited to in-frame clones, with some not included. This sample has around 85,000 clones; 70% to 90% occur once, and the top ten carry 6% to 9.5%. Sequencing used blood. These TCRs come from a woman aged 55 to 70 in good health.

The chain is built from TRBV6-5 and TRBJ1-1, with a weak D call TRBD1 (5 bases). The V and J ends lost 5 bases and 4 bases respectively, with 11 bases between them. Looked up from germline, CDR1 is MNHEY and CDR2 is SVGAGI. The CDR3 has 13 residues. CDR3 sequence (DNA): TGTGCCAGCAGTCCTCCCGGGGGCACTGAAGCTTTCTTT. This codes for CASSPPGGTEAFF.

The chain couples TRBV5-1 to TRBJ1-5; D gene ambiguous. Deletions cut 0 bases from V and 4 bases from J, with 5 bases between. Germline CDR1 and CDR2: SGHRS and YFSETQ. This CDR3 has 13 residues. DNA for the CDR3: TGCGCCAGCAGCTTGGCGCCAAATCAGCCCCAGCATTTT. This gives the protein CASSLAPNQPQHF.

This clone was counted once. The chain links TRBV4-1 to TRBJ1-4, with D perhaps matching TRBD1 (5 bases). V was pared by 0 bases and J by 1 base, with 6 bases between. The V gene's germline CDR1 is MGHRA and CDR2 YSYEKL. CDR3 length: 15 amino acids. The CDR3 region is CASSQDRVTNEKLFF. The CDR3 DNA reads as TGCGCCAGCAGCCAAGACAGGGTAACTAATGAAAAACTGTTTTTT.

The chain links TRBV3-1 (or the pseudogene TRBV3-2) to TRBJ1-1, with TRBD1 as a possible D gene (5 bases). V was shortened by 3 bases and J by 2 bases, with 19 bases between the two germline ends. Germline CDR1 is LGHDT and CDR2 is YNNKEL (reference sequence). The CDR3 sequence is 17 residues long. This CDR3 reads CASSHPPQGGENTEAFF. CDR3 in DNA: TGTGCCAGCAGCCACCCCCCCCAGGGTGGAGAAAACACTGAAGCTTTCTTT.

This sequence joins TRBV28 and TRBJ1-6; 9 bases fit TRBD1. Trimming at V came to 6 bases and at J to 7 bases, leaving 4 bases not matched to a gene. The germline V gene encodes CDR1 MDHEN and CDR2 SYDVKM. CDR3 length: 14 amino acids. CDR3 nucleotide sequence: TGTGCCAGCAGCACTGGGACAGGGAATTCACCCCTCCACTTT. It codes for CASSTGTGNSPLHF.

The CDR3 DNA is TGTGCCAGCAGCTTCAGAGGGACTAACTCCTACAATGAGCAGTTCTTC. Encoded protein: CASSFRGTNSYNEQFF. The V gene is TRBV11-3, the J gene TRBJ2-1; 7 bases match TRBD2. The CDR3 is made up of 16 amino acids. The trim removed 3 bases at V and 0 bases at J, leaving 5 bases unmatched. Germline V gives CDR1 SGHNT, CDR2 YENEEA.

V gene TRBV18 combines with J gene TRBJ1-2; D remains unclear. This CDR3 is 13 amino acids long. V shed 6 bases and J shed 8 bases, with 16 bases lying between them. Germline V CDR1 and CDR2: KGHSH, LQKENI. Written as DNA, the CDR3 is TGTGCCAGCTCTCGGCGGCTAGAGGACGGCTACACCTTC. It encodes CASSRRLEDGYTF.

Remarks on this clone: Other nucleotide sequences in the sample specify the same CDR3. The rearrangement joins TRBV7-8 to TRBJ1-4; D gene ambiguous. The germline V and J ends were trimmed by 1 base and 6 bases, with 6 bases remaining between them. Germline CDR1 SGHVS, CDR2 FQNEAQ. The CDR3 totals 13 residues. The CDR3 is CASSLGGDEKLFF. CDR3 nucleotides: TGTGCCAGCAGCTTAGGGGGAGATGAAAAACTGTTTTTT.

CDR3 sequence: CASSQDRTSTYEQYF. In nucleotides, the CDR3 is TGTGCCAGCAGTCAAGACAGAACCTCCACCTACGAGCAGTACTTC. The chain is built from TRBV7-2 and TRBJ2-7, with a tentative D call TRBD1 (5 bases). This CDR3 contains 15 residues. V was cut by 6 bases and J by 2 bases, with 17 bases left in between. The germline CDR1 and CDR2 sequences are SGHTA and FQGNSA. The variable domain in full, completed from reference TRBV7-2 and TRBJ2-7, reads GAGVSQSPSNKVTEKGKDVELRCDPISGHTALYWYRQSLGQGLEFLIYFQGNSAPDKSGLPSDRFSAERTGGSVSTLTIQRTQQEDSAVYLCASSQDRTSTYEQYFGPGTRLTVT.

There are a few counts of this clone. This chain links TRBV6-1 with TRBJ1-1; D is unclear. The CDR3 length is 16 residues. Germline V gene lookup returns CDR1 MNHNS and CDR2 SASEGT. V was pared by 2 bases and J by 4 bases, with 17 bases between. The CDR3 DNA reads TGTGCCAGCAGTGAATCGGGCGGGCAGGTACTCACTGAAGCTTTCTTT. Amino acids: CASSESGGQVLTEAFF.

The V and J genes are TRBV7-9 and TRBJ2-5; D might be TRBD2 (6 bases). The V and J ends lost 1 base and 1 base respectively, with 13 bases between them. Looked up from germline, CDR1 is SEHNR and CDR2 is FQNEAQ (reference sequence). There are 16 residues in the CDR3. As DNA, the CDR3 is TGTGCCAGCAGCTTAGTGGGTAGCGGACGCCAAGAGACCCAGTACTTC. It encodes CASSLVGSGRQETQYF.

The rearrangement uses TRBV5-1 and TRBJ1-4; a weak D match, TRBD1 (5 bases). The CDR3 runs to 14 residues. The V end lost 3 bases, the J end lost 6 bases, and 12 bases lay between the germline ends. Germline V CDR1 and CDR2: SGHRS, YFSETQ. The DNA of the CDR3 is TGCGCCAGCAGCTACGGTTCGGGGGATGAAAAACTGTTTTTT. The encoded protein is CASSYGSGDEKLFF.

For the CDR3, the DNA is TGTGCCAGCAGCGTCTCTTTTGAGAACACTGAAGCTTTCTTT. It codes for CASSVSFENTEAFF. The chain couples TRBV9 to TRBJ1-1; no clear D gene. CDR1 and CDR2 (germline): SGDLS, YYNGEE. V lost 2 bases and J lost 1, with 9 bases in between. The CDR3 extends over 14 amino acids.

This clone was observed a single time. The chain combines TRBV19 with TRBJ1-1; D gene unclear. The CDR3 has 16 residues. Germline V gene sequence: CDR1 LNHDA, CDR2 SQIVND (reference sequence). V was shortened by 5 bases and J by 1 base, with 17 bases between the two germline ends. The chain's CDR3 is CASSLNSEGKNTEAFF. The CDR3 coding sequence is TGTGCCAGTAGTCTAAACTCCGAAGGGAAGAACACTGAAGCTTTCTTT.

The chain uses TRBV12-5 and TRBJ1-1; D unresolved. This CDR3 has 13 residues. Germline V gene data show CDR1 as LGHNT and CDR2 as FRNRAP. The V gene lost 0 bases and the J gene lost 5 bases, with 7 bases spanning the gap. CDR3 nucleotides: TGTGCTAGTGGTTTGGTCGGGAGGACTGAAGCTTTCTTT. Translated: CASGLVGRTEAFF.

The chain has TRBV27 and TRBJ2-1; D may be TRBD1 (6 bases). V was trimmed by 6 bases and J by 5 bases, leaving 26 bases between them. The CDR3 extends over 18 amino acids. Looked up from germline, CDR1 is MNHEY and CDR2 is SMNVEV (reference sequence). The CDR3 protein is CASRTTARGPHLDNEQFF. The CDR3, as DNA: TGTGCCAGCAGAACTACGGCCAGGGGACCCCACCTGGACAATGAGCAGTTCTTC.

The chain employs TRBV12-3 or TRBV12-4 and TRBJ2-1, with D hard to call. V lost 6 bases to trimming and J lost 8 bases, with 8 bases between them. This CDR3 has 11 residues. CDR3 protein: CASRLWDEQFF. CDR3 nucleotides: TGTGCCAGCAGACTCTGGGATGAGCAGTTCTTC.

This clone was seen a handful of times. V usage is TRBV27 and J usage is TRBJ2-3; tentatively, D is TRBD2 (6 bases). Trimming cost V 3 bases and J 0 bases, with 10 bases left between them. Germline V gene lookup returns CDR1 MNHEY and CDR2 SMNVEV (reference sequence). The CDR3 length is 15 residues. This CDR3 reads CASSFGLASTDTQYF. The CDR3 DNA follows: TGTGCCAGCAGTTTTGGGCTAGCGAGCACAGATACGCAGTATTTT.

This clone was counted only a few times. The chain couples TRBV28 to TRBJ2-3; D is perhaps TRBD2 (6 bases). Trimming left V 2 bases short and J 2 bases short, with 20 bases between. CDR3 length: 18 amino acids. Germline V gene lookup returns CDR1 MDHEN and CDR2 SYDVKM. This CDR3 is CASSLSPGLGGLTDTQYF. The DNA of the CDR3 is TGTGCCAGCAGTTTAAGCCCGGGACTCGGGGGACTCACAGATACGCAGTATTTT.

The chain is built from TRBV28 and TRBJ2-7, with TRBD2 matching over 7 bases. The CDR3 spans 13 residues. From germline, CDR1 is MDHEN and CDR2 SYDVKM. The junction had 3 bases not matched to a gene; V was cut back by 4 bases and J by 3 bases. The CDR3, as DNA: TGTGCCAGCAGTTCCGGGACTAACTACGAGCAGTACTTC. Translating it yields CASSSGTNYEQYF.

This chain joins TRBV5-4 and TRBJ1-3; D unclear. V lost 4 bases, J lost 0 bases, and 8 bases lay in between. CDR1 is SGHNT and CDR2 is YYREEE in the germline V gene (reference sequence). This CDR3 region has 14 residues. CDR3 nucleotide sequence: TGTGCCAGCAGCACCTACAGCTCTGGAAACACCATATATTTT. Amino acids: CASSTYSSGNTIYF.

The chain joins TRBV6-6 to TRBJ1-4; weak D call: TRBD1 (6 bases). V lost 7 bases and J lost 1, with 10 bases in between. CDR1 is MNHNY, CDR2 SVGAGI, per germline (reference sequence). The CDR3 has 14 amino acids. The CDR3 region is CASTKGQTNEKLFF. The CDR3 DNA follows: TGTGCCAGCACCAAGGGACAAACTAATGAAAAACTGTTTTTT.

CDR3 residues: CASSLDGPGNEQFF. The CDR3 DNA follows: TGTGCCAGCAGCTTGGACGGACCGGGCAATGAGCAGTTCTTC. The rearrangement uses TRBV9 and TRBJ2-1; D uncertain. This CDR3 spans 14 amino acids. The V end lost 4 bases, the J end lost 6 bases, and 14 bases lay between the germline ends. Per the germline V gene, CDR1 is SGDLS and CDR2 is YYNGEE. The full variable domain, its missing parts supplied by reference TRBV9 and TRBJ2-1, is DSGVTQTPKHLITATGQRVTLRCSPRSGDLSVYWYQQSLDQGLQFLIQYYNGEERAKGNILERFSAQQFPDLHSELNLSSLELGDSALYFCASSLDGPGNEQFFGPGTRLTVL.

The gene calls are TRBV4-3 and TRBJ2-5; D possibly corresponds to TRBD1 (5 bases). Germline CDR1 LGHNA, CDR2 YSLEER. The CDR3 loop spans 14 amino acids. The V and J ends lost 1 base and 5 bases respectively, with 11 bases between them. The CDR3 protein is CASSQGQGAETQYF. In DNA, the CDR3 is TGCGCCAGCAGCCAAGGTCAGGGTGCCGAGACCCAGTACTTC.

This chain uses TRBV6-1 with TRBJ1-2; 10 nucleotides match TRBD1. This CDR3 is 14 amino acids long. J gave up 7 bases and V 3 bases, and 5 bases lay outside the gene matches. The germline gives CDR1 MNHNS, CDR2 SASEGT. The CDR3 loop reads CASSETGGGAGYTF. As DNA, the CDR3 is TGTGCCAGCAGTGAGACAGGGGGCGGGGCTGGCTACACCTTC.

A word on this clone: The sample carries other DNA sequences with the same CDR3. V is TRBV7-9 and J is TRBJ2-2; 9 bases are shared with TRBD2. The V gene end was trimmed by 9 bases and the J gene end by 3 bases; junction bases not matched to a gene: 5. The CDR3 loop spans 14 amino acids. Germline V gene data show CDR1 as SEHNR and CDR2 as FQNEAQ (reference sequence). DNA for the CDR3: TGTGCCAGTCGGGGCGGGGGGGACACCGGGGAGCTGTTTTTT. Translated: CASRGGGDTGELFF.